Below, one T cell receptor beta chain is given with its context. Antigen specificity is unknown. The record originates from a study of cytomegalovirus exposure and HLA in healthy donors. PCR was performed using 60 Vbeta and 13 Jbeta primers. Clones were read by immunoSEQ multiplex PCR, and TCRdb kept only the in-frame ones, dropping some. This table holds 75,000 to 100,000 clones, about four fifths found once. Study results and limitations: Later analysis demonstrated an association between a missense DCLRE1C variant and TCR beta V- and J-gene trimming. Roughly uniform sequencing depth across donors was assumed, possibly incorrectly.

The sample was PBMCs. This sequence originates from a man aged 18 to 30 in good health and CMV-seropositive.

The CDR3 bases are TGTGCCAGCAGTGGTCGGGGGAGATTTTCTGAGCAGTTCTTC. It codes for CASSGRGRFSEQFF. The V gene is TRBV25-1, the J gene TRBJ2-1; D possibly corresponds to TRBD2 (6 bases). This CDR3 region has 14 residues. Trimming took 4 bases from V and 9 from J, leaving 16 bases between them. Germline CDR1 and CDR2: MGHDK and SYGVNS.